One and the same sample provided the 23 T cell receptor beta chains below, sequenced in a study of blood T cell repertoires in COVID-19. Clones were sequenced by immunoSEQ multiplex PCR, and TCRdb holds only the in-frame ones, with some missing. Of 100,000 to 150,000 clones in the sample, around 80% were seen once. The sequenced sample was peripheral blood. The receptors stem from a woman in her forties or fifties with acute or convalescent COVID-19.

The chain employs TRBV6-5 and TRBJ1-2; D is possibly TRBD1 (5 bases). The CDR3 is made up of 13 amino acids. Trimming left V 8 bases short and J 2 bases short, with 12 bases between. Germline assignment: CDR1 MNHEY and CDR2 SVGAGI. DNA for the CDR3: TGTGCCAGCTTGCGGGGACTCAACTATGGCTACACCTTC. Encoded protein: CASLRGLNYGYTF.

Here the CDR3 DNA reads TGTGCCAGCAGCCAGTCCCAGTACAATGAGCAGTTCTTC. Its translation is CASSQSQYNEQFF. The gene calls are TRBV11-2 and TRBJ2-1; D gene unclear. CDR1 is SGHAT, CDR2 FQNNGV, per germline. The CDR3 contains 13 residues. The ends were cut back, 5 bases at V and 4 bases at J, with 9 bases in the middle.

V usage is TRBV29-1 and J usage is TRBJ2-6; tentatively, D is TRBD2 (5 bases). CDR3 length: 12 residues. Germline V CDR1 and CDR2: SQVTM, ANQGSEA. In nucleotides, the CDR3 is TGCGCGGGCCATACGGGGGCCAACGTCCTGACTTTC. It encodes CAGHTGANVLTF. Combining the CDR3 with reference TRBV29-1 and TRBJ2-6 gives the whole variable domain SAVISQKPSRDICQRGTSLTIQCQVDSQVTMMFWYRQQPGQSLTLIATANQGSEATYESGFVIDKFPISRPNLTFSTLTVSNMSPEDSSIYLCAGHTGANVLTFGAGSRLTVL.

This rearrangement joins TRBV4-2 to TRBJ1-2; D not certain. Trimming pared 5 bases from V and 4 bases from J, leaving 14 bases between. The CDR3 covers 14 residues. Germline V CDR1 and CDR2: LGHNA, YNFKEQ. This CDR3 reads CASSTPAGFYGYTF. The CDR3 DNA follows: TGTGCCAGCAGCACCCCGGCGGGTTTCTATGGCTACACCTTC.

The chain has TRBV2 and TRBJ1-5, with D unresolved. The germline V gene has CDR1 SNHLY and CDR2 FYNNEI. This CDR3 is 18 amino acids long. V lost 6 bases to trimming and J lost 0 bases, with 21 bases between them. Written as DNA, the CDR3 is TGTGCCAGCAGCGTAAGCCCCCCACAAGACTTTAGCAATCAGCCCCAGCATTTT. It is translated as CASSVSPPQDFSNQPQHF.

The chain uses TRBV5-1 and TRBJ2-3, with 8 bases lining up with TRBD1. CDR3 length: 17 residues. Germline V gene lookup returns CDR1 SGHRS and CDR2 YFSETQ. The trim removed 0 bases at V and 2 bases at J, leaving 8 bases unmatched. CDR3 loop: CASSLGDRLAATDTQYF. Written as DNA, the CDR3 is TGCGCCAGCAGCTTGGGGGACAGGCTAGCTGCCACAGATACGCAGTATTTT. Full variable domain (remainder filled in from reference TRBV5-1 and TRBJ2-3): KAGVTQTPRYLIKTRGQQVTLSCSPISGHRSVSWYQQTPGQGLQFLFEYFSETQRNKGNFPGRFSGRQFSNSRSEMNVSTLELGDSALYLCASSLGDRLAATDTQYFGPGTRLTVL.

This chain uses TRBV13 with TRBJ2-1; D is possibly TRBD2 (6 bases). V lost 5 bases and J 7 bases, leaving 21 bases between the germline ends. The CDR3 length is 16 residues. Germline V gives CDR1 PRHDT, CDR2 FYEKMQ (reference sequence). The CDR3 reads CASSTRIGGPRNEQFF. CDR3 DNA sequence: TGTGCCAGCAGCACAAGGATAGGAGGGCCGAGGAATGAGCAGTTCTTC.

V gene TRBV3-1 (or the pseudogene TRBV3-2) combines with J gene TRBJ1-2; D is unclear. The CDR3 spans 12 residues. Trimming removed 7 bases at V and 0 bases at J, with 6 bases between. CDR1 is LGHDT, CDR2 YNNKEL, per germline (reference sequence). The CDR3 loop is CASTDSNYGYTF. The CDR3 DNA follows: TGTGCCAGCACAGATTCTAACTATGGCTACACCTTC.

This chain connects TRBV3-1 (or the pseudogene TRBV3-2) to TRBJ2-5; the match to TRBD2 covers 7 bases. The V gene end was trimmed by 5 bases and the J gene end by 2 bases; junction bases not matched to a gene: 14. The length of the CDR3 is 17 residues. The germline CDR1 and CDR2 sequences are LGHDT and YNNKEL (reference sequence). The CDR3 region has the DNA TGTGCCAGCAGCACTCCCCGAGGGAGCGGGAAGCAAGAGACCCAGTACTTC. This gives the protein CASSTPRGSGKQETQYF.

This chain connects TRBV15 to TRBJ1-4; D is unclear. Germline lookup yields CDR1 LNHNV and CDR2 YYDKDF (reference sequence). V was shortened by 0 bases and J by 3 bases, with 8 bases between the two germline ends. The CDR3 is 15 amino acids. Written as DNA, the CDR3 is TGTGCCACCAGCAGAGAGGCCGAGGCTAATGAAAAACTGTTTTTT. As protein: CATSREAEANEKLFF.

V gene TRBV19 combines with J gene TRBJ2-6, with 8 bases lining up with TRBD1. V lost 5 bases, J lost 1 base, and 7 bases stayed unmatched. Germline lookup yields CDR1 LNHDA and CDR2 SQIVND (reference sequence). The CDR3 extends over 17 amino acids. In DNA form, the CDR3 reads TGTGCCAGTAGTCGACAGGGGAAAAGGTCTGGGGCCAACGTCCTGACTTTC. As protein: CASSRQGKRSGANVLTF.

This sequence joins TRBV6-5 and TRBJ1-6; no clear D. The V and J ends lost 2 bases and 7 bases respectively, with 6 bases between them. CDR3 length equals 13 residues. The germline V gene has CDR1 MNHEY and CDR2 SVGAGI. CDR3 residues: CASSYVSNSPLHF. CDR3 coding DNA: TGTGCCAGCAGTTACGTTTCAAATTCACCCCTCCACTTT.

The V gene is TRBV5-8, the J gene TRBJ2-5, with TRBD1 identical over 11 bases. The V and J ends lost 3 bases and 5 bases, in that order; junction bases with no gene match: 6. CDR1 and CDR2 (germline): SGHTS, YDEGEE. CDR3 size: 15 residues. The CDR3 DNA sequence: TGTGCCAGCAGCTCAAGGACAGGGGGCGTGGAGACCCAGTACTTC. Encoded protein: CASSSRTGGVETQYF.

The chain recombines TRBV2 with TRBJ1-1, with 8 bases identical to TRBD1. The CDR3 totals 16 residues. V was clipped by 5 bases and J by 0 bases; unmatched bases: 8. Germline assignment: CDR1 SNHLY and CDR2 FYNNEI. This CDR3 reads CASSKQGVALNTEAFF. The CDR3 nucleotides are TGTGCCAGCAGTAAACAGGGGGTGGCCCTGAACACTGAAGCTTTCTTT.

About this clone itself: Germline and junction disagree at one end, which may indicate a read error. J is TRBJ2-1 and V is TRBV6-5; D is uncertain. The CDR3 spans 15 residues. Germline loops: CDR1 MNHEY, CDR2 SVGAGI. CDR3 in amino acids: CASRPPTFSHNEQFF. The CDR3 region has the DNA TGTGCCAGCAGACCTCCGACTTTCTCCCACAATGAGCAGTTCTTC.

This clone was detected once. The DNA for the CDR3 is TGTGCCAGCAGCTCAGACGGGGGGCCGGATACTGAAGCTTTCTTT. Its protein is CASSSDGGPDTEAFF. This chain joins TRBV7-2 and TRBJ1-1, with a weak D call TRBD1 (6 bases). The CDR3 length is 15 residues. V lost 4 bases and J 5 bases, leaving 17 bases between the germline ends. Germline V gene sequence: CDR1 SGHTA, CDR2 FQGNSA.

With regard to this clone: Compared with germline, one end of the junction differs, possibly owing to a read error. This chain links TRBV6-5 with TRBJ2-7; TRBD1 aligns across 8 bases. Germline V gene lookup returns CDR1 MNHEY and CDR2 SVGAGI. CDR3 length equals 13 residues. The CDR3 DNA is TGTGCCAGCAGGCCCGAATTGGGGGGACAGGATTCCTTC. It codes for CASRPELGGQDSF.

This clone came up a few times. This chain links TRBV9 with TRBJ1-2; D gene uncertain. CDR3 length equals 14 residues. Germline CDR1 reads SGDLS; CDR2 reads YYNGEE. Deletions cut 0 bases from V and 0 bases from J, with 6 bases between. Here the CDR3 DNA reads TGTGCCAGCAGCGTAGGTGGAGCTAACTATGGCTACACCTTC. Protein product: CASSVGGANYGYTF.

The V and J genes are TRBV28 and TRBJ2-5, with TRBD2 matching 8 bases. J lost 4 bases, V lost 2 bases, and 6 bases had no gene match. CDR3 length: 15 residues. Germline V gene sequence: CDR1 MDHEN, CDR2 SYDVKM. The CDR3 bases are TGTGCCAGCAGTTTAGGGCCAGCGGGGGTAGAGACCCAGTACTTC. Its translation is CASSLGPAGVETQYF.

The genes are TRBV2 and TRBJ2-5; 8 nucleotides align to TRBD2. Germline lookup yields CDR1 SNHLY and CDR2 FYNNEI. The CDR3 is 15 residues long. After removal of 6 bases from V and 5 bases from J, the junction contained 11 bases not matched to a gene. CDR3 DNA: TGTGCCAGCAGGGACCGGGGGGGCAGGTGGGAGACCCAGTACTTC. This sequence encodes CASRDRGGRWETQYF.

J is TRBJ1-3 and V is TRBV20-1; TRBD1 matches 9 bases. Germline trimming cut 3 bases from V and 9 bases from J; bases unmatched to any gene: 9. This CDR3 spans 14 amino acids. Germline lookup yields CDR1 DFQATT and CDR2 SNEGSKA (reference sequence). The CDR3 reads CSASGDRGYGTIYF. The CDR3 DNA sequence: TGCAGTGCTAGTGGCGACAGGGGGTACGGCACCATATATTTT.

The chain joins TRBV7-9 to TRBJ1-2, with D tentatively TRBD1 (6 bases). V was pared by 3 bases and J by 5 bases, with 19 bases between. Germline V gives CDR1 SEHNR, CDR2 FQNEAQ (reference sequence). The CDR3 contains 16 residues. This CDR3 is CASSFGGGARGYGYTF. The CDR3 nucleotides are TGTGCCAGCAGCTTCGGAGGGGGGGCGCGGGGGTATGGCTACACCTTC.

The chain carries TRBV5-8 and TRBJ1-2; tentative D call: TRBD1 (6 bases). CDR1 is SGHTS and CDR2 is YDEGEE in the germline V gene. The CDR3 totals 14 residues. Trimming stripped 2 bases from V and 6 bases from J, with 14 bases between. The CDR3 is CASSLQGDGNGYTF. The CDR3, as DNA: TGTGCCAGCAGCTTACAGGGCGATGGGAATGGCTACACCTTC.